This TCR beta chain was found in a study of control samples from healthy donors and cancer patients. TCRdb's table, derived via immunoSEQ multiplex PCR, lists solely in-frame clones and lacks some. This table has tens of thousands of clones, about 94% appearing once. Losses at the gene ends were 4 bases for V and 0 bases for J; bases not matched to a gene: 6. The germline gives CDR1 SGHVS, CDR2 FQNEAQ. The CDR3 is 15 residues long. This sequence joins TRBV7-8 and TRBJ2-7; 7 positions match TRBD1. Specimen: blood. The origin of this receptor is a woman between 50 and 59 years old in good health. This CDR3 reads CASSSGAGGSYEQYF. For the CDR3, the DNA is TGTGCCAGCAGCTCGGGTGCAGGGGGCTCCTACGAGCAGTACTTC.